This T cell receptor (beta chain) was sequenced in a study of cytomegalovirus exposure and HLA in healthy donors (dated by TCRdb to between 2016 and 2019). Looking at the study overall: An earlier analysis of roughly 630 of the donors reported 276 Gb of sequence data and more than 90 million unique TCR beta sequences from 190 million or so T cells. Roughly 320 gigabases of sequencing data and around 80 million unique TCR sequences made up an early release that covered fewer than 650 HLA-typed donors. Among the roughly 400 genotyped donors, around 81% belonged to the genetic ancestry cluster associated with self-reported Caucasian donors. The study aimed to test whether cataloging public T cell receptors could reveal signatures of past pathogen exposure. The study profiled the T cell repertoires of 500 to 800 subjects by immunosequencing and related them to cytomegalovirus serostatus. Besides the first cohort of about 730 subjects, a separate validation cohort made up of 120 different subjects was used. The study combined high-throughput TCR immunosequencing, statistical association of individual TCRs with disease status, and machine learning to predict cytomegalovirus infection status. In a later analysis, previously published TCR beta repertoires from hundreds of donors were re-analyzed and high-resolution HLA genotyping was added so that TCR occurrence patterns could be studied. In the later analysis, no new phenotypic data were used to find candidate immune exposures; instead, reliance was placed on TCR beta sequences and their occurrence across donors. An earlier analysis of approximately 580 of the donors used high-throughput TCR beta sequencing to judge whether each TCR beta V gene segment behaved as functional or pseudogenic. Donor age, sex, ethnicity and CMV serostatus were compiled together with the repertoire data. In a later genetic analysis, genome-wide SNP genotypes for about three fifths of the roughly 670 donors were used, and that subset was treated as a discovery cohort. Every discovery cohort repertoire had been produced on one sequencing platform. Both class I and class II loci were covered by HLA typing, at four-digit resolution. Typing coverage differed by locus: A, B, C, DRB1 and DQB1 were typed in roughly 629-630 donors, DQA1 in roughly 510, DPA1 in around 580, and DPB1 in 450 to 480. A handful of DR-DQ haplotypes were handled as single units for association and clustering because linkage in the cohort was strong. Among 398 genotyped donors of the cohort, an average of around 240,000 unique TCR beta nucleotide sequences were sequenced per donor, around 20% of them non-productive.

The library was prepared using the immunoSEQ multiplex PCR assay. For the multiplex PCR, a mixture combining 60 forward primers for TCR Vbeta segments and 13 reverse primers for TCR Jbeta segments was used. The CDR3 region of rearranged TCR beta genes was amplified from genomic DNA by a multiplex PCR assay. On the Illumina HiSeq System, the amplified TCR beta libraries were sequenced as 87-base-pair reads. The original methods were these. In a later analysis, tens of millions of unique TCR beta chains were counted across the approximately 640 repertoires, and approximately 11 million of these chains were shared by at least two donors. Raw reads were error-corrected and collapsed into unique sequences by a nearest-neighbor algorithm in which closely related sequences were merged to remove PCR and sequencing errors. Alignment of CDR3 sequences to IMGT reference sequences was used to assign V, D and J gene segments. For a sequence to be retained, at least a six-nucleotide match to both a V gene segment and a J gene segment was required. Rearrangements were classified as productive when the CDR3 lacked stop codons and remained in frame with V and J, and all other rearrangements were classified as non-productive. Following IMGT convention, CDR3 was defined as the stretch from the second conserved V-encoded cysteine to the conserved J-encoded phenylalanine. In an earlier analysis of some 550 of the donors, sequences lacking an unambiguous match to a single V gene segment were excluded. In an earlier analysis of 450 to 750 of the donors, a V segment was called functional when productive rearrangements were above 56.7%, and segregating when the standard deviation between donors exceeded 5%. To diagnose cytomegalovirus status from the catalog of TCR beta chain sequences, a statistical classification framework was built. V and J gene assignment, in a later analysis, came from comparing TCR nucleotide sequences with IMGT/GENE-DB human TR gene sequences. In a later analysis, CDR3 sequences and most-parsimonious VDJ recombination scenarios were assigned using the TCRdist pipeline. A later analysis defined each TCR beta chain by its CDR3 amino acid sequence plus V-gene family, and excluded reads lacking a unique V-gene family. In a later analysis, 450 to 600 highly shared, low-generation-probability nucleotide sequences were removed to address suspected cross-contamination and a sequencing artifact. In a later analysis, a clonal expansion index for each public chain was calculated from normalized within-repertoire ranks of inferred template counts. Generation probabilities in a later analysis came from a VDJ recombination model fitted to out-of-frame rearrangements, and those results were checked against IGoR. In a later analysis, hypergeometric tests were used to score TCR-TCR, TCR-HLA and TCR-CMV co-occurrence, with a repertoire-size bias correction applied to TCR pairs. A later analysis estimated false discovery rates by permuting HLA or CMV assignments 20 times. A later analysis grouped co-occurring TCRs with DBSCAN, adding TCRdist sequence similarity when clustering within HLA-allele-positive subsets. Co-occurrence clustering excluded repertoires with fewer than 30,000 or more than 120,000 public chains, plus five with anomalous nucleotide sharing. TCRdb took this table from immuneACCESS and kept in-frame rearrangements with V and J called. Such tables lack part of the clones; where checked against another copy, unresolved V genes explain under half of the gap, and the rest is unexplained. The V and J calls and clone size were taken over from that table, and D and trimming were inferred from the DNA. In this sample the table shows about 160,000 clones, roughly 77% of which occur a single time. The ten largest clones capture 3.7% of the sample.

CDR1 and CDR2 were assigned from the germline V gene as MDHEN and SYDVKM. From its cysteine to its phenylalanine, the CDR3 spans 14 amino acids. Of all the DNA, just the CDR3 is kept, 42 bases in frame from base 1. The V and J ends are trimmed by 6 bases and 2 bases, leaving 12 bases between them. This clone turned up a few times. It has no known antigen specificity. Base qualities were left out, and no much larger clone turns up one base away. General findings and caveats noted by the study authors: A further reported finding was that TCR beta sequences accurately predicted the HLA-A and HLA-B alleles for most subjects in the first cohort. The 87-base-pair reads could not distinguish some IMGT-functional V segments, including TRBV6-2 and TRBV6-3, so those segments were excluded. While some public TCRs were present in many individuals, most TCR sequences turned up only very rarely across donors. This cohort had only TCR beta chains sequenced, and the lack of alpha or paired-chain data limited which features could be detected. The classifier was reported to diagnose cytomegalovirus status with high specificity and sensitivity in both the original cohort and the validation cohort. In vitro tests confirmed that a few of the cytomegalovirus-associated TCR beta chains recognize cytomegalovirus antigens. A later analysis reported that several top co-occurrence clusters appeared linked to parvovirus B19, influenza, CMV and Epstein-Barr virus. A later analysis found that TCR association rates varied across HLA loci, with DRB1 alleles showing the most associated TCRs and HLA-C alleles the fewest. Because HLA typing was unavailable for some donors at each locus, only the typed subset was used in association tests. Assigning TCR associations to individual alleles was difficult when HLA alleles, especially DR and DQ, strongly co-occurred. Most CMV-associated TCR beta chains appeared to be HLA-restricted in a later analysis, and the HLA associations seemed to be driven largely by CMV exposure. In a later genetic analysis, fewer N-insertions in productive TCRs were reported among donors in an Asian-associated ancestry cluster than the approximately 710-donor mean. A later genetic analysis associated a missense DCLRE1C variant with V-gene and J-gene trimming of TCR beta chains, and an independent cohort replicated the association. At a false discovery rate of 0.05, a later analysis linked under 20,000 TCR beta sequences to specific HLA alleles. Because counts were too low, more than 15 rarely observed V segments, including chromosome 9 orphons, were left out of the earlier analysis of roughly 600 of the donors. The study gave a list of 150 to 200 TCR beta chains associated with cytomegalovirus. Presence/absence analyses assumed roughly uniform sequencing depth across donors, an assumption that may not hold. In an earlier analysis of roughly 560 of the donors, most TCR beta V segments were observed in productive rearrangements about 90% or about 30% of the time, broadly matching IMGT annotations. The authors suggested that the approach could potentially be extended to other disease states and immunological phenotypes. Compared with equally common non-associated chains, HLA-associated TCR beta chains in a later analysis were more clonally expanded and had lower generation probabilities. Correlated functional status among segregating V segments might be attributable to linkage disequilibrium, but an unknown experimental factor could not be ruled out. The only immune exposure information available for the cohort was CMV serostatus. The sequencing pipeline was judged likely to have produced a cluster of highly shared sequence variants as a technical artifact.

The cohort was made up of approximately 670 healthy bone marrow donors. All cohort members were sampled while nominally healthy, although unrecorded immune exposures were likely present. The donor tested CMV seropositive, placing the donor among the approximately 290 seropositive members of the cohort. A peripheral blood sample was collected from each donor, and TCR beta sequencing was performed on peripheral blood mononuclear cells. The Qiagen DNeasy Blood Extraction Kit was used to extract genomic DNA from the blood cell samples. The TCR comes from a young man in good health and CMV-seropositive. Rearrangement joined TRBV28 to TRBJ2-3; the D segment could be TRBD1, given 6 matching bases. Sequenced material: PBMCs. CDR3 sequence: CASSQGPTTDTQYF. DNA sequence: TGTGCCAGCAGCCAGGGGCCTACCACAGATACGCAGTATTTT.